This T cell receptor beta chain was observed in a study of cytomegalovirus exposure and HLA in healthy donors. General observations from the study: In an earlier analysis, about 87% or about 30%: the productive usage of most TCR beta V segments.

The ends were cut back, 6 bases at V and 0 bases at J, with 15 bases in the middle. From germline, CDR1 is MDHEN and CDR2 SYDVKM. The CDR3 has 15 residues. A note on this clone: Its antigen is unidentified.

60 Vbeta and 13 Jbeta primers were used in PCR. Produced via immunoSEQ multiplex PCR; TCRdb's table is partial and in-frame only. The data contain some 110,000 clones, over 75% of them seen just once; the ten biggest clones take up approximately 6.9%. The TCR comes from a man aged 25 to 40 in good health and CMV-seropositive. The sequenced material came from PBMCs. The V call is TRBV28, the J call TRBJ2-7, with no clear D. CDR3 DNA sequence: TGTGCCAGCAGCCCGCCCCCGGGTTCCTCCTACGAGCAGTACTTC. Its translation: CASSPPPGSSYEQYF. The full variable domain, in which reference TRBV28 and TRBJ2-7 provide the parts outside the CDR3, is DVKVTQSSRYLVKRTGEKVFLECVQDMDHENMFWYRQDPGLGLRLIYFSYDVKMKEKGDIPEGYSVSREKKERFSLILESASTNQTSMYLCASSPPPGSSYEQYFGPGTRLTVT.